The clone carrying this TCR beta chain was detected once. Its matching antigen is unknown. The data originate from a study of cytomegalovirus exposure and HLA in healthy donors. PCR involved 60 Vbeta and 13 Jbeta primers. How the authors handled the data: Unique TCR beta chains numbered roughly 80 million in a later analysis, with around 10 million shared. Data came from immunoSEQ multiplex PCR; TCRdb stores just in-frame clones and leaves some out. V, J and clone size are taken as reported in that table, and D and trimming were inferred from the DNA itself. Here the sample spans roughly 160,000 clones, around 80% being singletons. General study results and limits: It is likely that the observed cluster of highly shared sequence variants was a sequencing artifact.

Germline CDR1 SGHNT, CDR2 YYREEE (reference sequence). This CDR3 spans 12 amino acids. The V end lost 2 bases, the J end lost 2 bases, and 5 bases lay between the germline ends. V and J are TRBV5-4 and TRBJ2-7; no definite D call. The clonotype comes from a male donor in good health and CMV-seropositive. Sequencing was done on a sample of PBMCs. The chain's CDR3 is CASSFNTYEQYF. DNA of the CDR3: TGTGCCAGCAGCTTTAACACCTACGAGCAGTACTTC.